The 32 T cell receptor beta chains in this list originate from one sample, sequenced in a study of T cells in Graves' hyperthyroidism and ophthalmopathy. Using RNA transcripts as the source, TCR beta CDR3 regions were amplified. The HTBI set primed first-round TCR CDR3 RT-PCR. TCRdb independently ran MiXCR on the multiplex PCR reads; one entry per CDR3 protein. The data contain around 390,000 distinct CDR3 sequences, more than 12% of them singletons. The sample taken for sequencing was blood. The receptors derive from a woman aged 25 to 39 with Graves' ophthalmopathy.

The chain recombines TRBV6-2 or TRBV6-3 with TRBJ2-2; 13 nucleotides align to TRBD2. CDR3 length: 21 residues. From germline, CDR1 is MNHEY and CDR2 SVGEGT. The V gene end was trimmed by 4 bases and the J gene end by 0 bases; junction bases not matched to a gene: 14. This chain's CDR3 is CASSFIQFRLAGGSNTGELFF. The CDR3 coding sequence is TGTGCCAGCAGTTTCATTCAATTCAGACTAGCGGGGGGTTCGAACACCGGGGAGCTGTTTTTT.

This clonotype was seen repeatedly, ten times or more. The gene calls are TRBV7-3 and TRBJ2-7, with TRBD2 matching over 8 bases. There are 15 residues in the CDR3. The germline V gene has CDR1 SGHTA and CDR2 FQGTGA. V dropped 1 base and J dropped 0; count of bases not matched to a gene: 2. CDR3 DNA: TGTGCCAGCAGCTTAATGGCGGGGGGCTCCTACGAGCAGTACTTC. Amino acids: CASSLMAGGSYEQYF.

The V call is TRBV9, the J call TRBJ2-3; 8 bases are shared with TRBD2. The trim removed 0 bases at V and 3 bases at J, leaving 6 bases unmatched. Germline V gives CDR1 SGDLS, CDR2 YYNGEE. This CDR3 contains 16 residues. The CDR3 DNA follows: TGTGCCAGCAGCGTAGCTTCGGGGGGGCTAACAGATACGCAGTATTTT. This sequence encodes CASSVASGGLTDTQYF.

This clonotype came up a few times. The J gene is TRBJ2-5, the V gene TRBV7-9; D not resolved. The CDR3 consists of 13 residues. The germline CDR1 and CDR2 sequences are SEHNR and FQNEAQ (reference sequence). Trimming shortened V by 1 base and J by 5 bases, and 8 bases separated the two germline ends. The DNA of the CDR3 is TGTGCCAGCAGCTTAGATGTTAGGGAGACCCAGTACTTC. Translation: CASSLDVRETQYF.

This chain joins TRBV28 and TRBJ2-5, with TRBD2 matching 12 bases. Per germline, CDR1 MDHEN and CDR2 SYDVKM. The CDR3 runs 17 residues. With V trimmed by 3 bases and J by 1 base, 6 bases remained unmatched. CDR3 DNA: TGTGCCAGCAGTTTCGAGACTAGCGGGGGCCCCCAAGAGACCCAGTACTTC. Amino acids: CASSFETSGGPQETQYF.

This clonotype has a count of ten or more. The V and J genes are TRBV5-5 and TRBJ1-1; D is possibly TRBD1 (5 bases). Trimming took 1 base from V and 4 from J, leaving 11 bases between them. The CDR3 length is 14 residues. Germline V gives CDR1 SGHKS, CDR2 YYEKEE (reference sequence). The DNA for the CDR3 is TGTGCCAGCAGCTTGTGGGGGGTGGGCACTGAAGCTTTCTTT. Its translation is CASSLWGVGTEAFF.

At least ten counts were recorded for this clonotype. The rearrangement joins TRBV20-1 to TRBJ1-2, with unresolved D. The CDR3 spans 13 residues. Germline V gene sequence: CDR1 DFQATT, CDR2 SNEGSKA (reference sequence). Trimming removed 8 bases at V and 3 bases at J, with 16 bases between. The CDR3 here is CSSNREVDYGYTF. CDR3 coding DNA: TGCAGTTCAAACCGGGAAGTGGACTATGGCTACACCTTC.

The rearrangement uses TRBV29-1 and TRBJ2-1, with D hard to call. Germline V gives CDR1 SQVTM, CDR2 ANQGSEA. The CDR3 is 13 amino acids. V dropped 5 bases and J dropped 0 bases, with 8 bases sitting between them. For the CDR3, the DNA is TGCAGCGTTAAGGGTCGCTCCTACAATGAGCAGTTCTTC. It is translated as CSVKGRSYNEQFF.

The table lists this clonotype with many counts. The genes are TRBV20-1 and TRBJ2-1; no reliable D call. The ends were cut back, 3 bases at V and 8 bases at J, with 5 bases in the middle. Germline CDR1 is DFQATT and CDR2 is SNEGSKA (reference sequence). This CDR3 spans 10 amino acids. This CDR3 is CSARHDEQFF. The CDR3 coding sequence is TGCAGTGCTAGGCACGATGAGCAGTTCTTC.

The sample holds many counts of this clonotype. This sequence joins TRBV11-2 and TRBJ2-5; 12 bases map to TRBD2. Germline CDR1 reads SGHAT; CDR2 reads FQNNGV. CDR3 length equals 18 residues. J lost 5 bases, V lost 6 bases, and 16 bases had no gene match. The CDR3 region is CASSFRLAGGPRVETQYF. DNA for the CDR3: TGTGCCAGCAGTTTCCGGCTAGCGGGGGGGCCGCGTGTGGAGACCCAGTACTTC.

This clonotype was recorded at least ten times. CDR3 in amino acids: CASSVGWVVGEQYF. CDR3 bases: TGTGCCAGCAGCGTAGGCTGGGTGGTGGGCGAGCAGTACTTC. The chain combines TRBV9 with TRBJ2-7, with D hard to call. This CDR3 has 14 residues. V was trimmed by 0 bases and J by 6 bases, leaving 13 bases between them. Germline V CDR1 and CDR2: SGDLS, YYNGEE.

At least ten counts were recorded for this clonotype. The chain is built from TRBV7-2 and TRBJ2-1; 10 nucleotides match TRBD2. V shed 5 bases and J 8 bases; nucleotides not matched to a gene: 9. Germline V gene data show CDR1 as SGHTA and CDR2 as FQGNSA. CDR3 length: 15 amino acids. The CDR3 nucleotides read TGTGCCAGCAGCGGGAGCGGGGGGGCAAACCATGAGCAGTTCTTC. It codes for CASSGSGGANHEQFF.

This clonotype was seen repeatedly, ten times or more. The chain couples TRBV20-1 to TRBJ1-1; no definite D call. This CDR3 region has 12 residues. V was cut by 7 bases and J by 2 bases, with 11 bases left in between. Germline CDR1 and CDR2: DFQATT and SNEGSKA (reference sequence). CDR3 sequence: CSGAYLNTEAFF. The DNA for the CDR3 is TGCAGTGGGGCCTACCTTAACACTGAAGCTTTCTTT.

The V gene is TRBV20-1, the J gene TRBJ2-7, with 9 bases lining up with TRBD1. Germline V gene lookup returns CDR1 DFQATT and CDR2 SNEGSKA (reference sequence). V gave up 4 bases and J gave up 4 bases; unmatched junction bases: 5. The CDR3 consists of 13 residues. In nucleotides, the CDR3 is TGCAGTGCTACTCGGGACAGGGTGTACGAGCAGTACTTC. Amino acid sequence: CSATRDRVYEQYF.

The CDR3 DNA reads as TGTGCCAGCAGCGCCGAACCAGGGACCGGCTACACCTTC. Its protein is CASSAEPGTGYTF. The rearrangement links TRBV9 to TRBJ1-2; a weak D match, TRBD1 (5 bases). Trimming shortened V by 3 bases and J by 8 bases, and 14 bases separated the two germline ends. This CDR3 is built from 13 residues. The germline CDR1 and CDR2 sequences are SGDLS and YYNGEE.

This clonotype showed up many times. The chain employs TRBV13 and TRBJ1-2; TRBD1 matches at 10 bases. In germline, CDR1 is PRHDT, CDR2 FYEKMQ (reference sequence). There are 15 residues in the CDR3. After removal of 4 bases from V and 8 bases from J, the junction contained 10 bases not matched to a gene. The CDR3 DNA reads TGTGCCAGCAGCTCAATCCGGGACAGGGGAAAAGGCTACACCTTC. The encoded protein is CASSSIRDRGKGYTF.

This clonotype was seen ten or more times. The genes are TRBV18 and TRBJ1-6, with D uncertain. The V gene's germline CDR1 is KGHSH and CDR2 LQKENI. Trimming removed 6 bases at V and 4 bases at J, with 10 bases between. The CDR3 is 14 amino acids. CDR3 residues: CASSLKGYNSPLHF. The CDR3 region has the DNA TGTGCCAGCTCTCTGAAAGGGTATAATTCACCCCTCCACTTT.

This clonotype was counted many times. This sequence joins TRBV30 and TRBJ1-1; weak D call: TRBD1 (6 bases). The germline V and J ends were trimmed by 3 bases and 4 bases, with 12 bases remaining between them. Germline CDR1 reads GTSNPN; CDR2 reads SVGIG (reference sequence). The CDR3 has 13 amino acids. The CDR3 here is CAWSRQARTEAFF. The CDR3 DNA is TGTGCCTGGAGCCGACAGGCCCGCACTGAAGCTTTCTTT.

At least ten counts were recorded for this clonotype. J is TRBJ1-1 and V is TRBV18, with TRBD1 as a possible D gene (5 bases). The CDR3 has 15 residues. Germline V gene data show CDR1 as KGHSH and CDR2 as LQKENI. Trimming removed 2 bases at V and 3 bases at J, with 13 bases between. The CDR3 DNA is TGTGCCAGCTCACCAAAAGGGTTGGGGGACACTGAAGCTTTCTTT. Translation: CASSPKGLGDTEAFF.

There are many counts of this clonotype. CDR3 sequence reads: CSANTGGSYNEQFF. Here the CDR3 DNA reads TGCAGTGCAAATACAGGGGGCTCCTACAATGAGCAGTTCTTC. The chain joins TRBV20-1 to TRBJ2-1, with 8 bases identical to TRBD1. The CDR3 has 14 amino acids. Germline values: CDR1 DFQATT, CDR2 SNEGSKA (reference sequence). Losses at the gene ends were 6 bases for V and 0 bases for J; bases not matched to a gene: 4.

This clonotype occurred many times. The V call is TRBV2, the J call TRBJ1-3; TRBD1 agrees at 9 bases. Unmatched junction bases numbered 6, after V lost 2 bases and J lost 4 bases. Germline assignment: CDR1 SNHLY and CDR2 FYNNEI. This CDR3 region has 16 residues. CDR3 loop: CASSEPTGGEGNTIYF. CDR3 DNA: TGTGCCAGCAGTGAACCGACAGGGGGAGAAGGAAACACCATATATTTT.

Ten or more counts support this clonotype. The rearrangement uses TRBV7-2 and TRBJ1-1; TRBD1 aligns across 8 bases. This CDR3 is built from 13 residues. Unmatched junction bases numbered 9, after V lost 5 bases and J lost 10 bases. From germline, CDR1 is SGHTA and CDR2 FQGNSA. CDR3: CASSPDREVVAFF. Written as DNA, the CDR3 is TGTGCCAGCAGCCCGGACAGGGAGGTTGTAGCTTTCTTT.

In DNA form, the CDR3 reads TGTGCCAGCAGCTTGGGTACGCGGGACCCACTTAGCGAAACCTACGAGCAGTACTTC. Protein: CASSLGTRDPLSETYEQYF. This chain uses TRBV5-6 with TRBJ2-7; possibly TRBD2 for D (6 bases). The CDR3 has 19 amino acids. CDR1 and CDR2 (germline): SGHDT, YYEEEE. Trimming removed 0 bases from V and 2 bases from J, with 24 bases in between.

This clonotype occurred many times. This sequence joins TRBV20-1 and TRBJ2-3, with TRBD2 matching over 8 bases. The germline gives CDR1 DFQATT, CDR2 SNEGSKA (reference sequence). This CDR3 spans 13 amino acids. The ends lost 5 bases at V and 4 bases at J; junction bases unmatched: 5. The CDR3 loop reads CSAHPGGADTQYF. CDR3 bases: TGCAGTGCTCACCCCGGGGGGGCAGATACGCAGTATTTT.

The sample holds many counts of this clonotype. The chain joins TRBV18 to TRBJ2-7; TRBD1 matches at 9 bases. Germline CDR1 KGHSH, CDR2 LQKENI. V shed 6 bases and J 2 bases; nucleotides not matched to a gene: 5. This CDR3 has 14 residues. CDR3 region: CASSAGDRAYEQYF. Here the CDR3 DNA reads TGTGCCAGCTCCGCAGGGGACAGGGCCTACGAGCAGTACTTC.

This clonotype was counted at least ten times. The CDR3 DNA follows: TGTGCCAGCAGCACAGCCGGGACGGGGACCTACGAGCAGTACTTC. Translated, it gives CASSTAGTGTYEQYF. The rearrangement links TRBV11-2 to TRBJ2-7, with D possibly called TRBD1 or TRBD2 (5 bases each). The CDR3 has 15 amino acids. The ends were cut back, 5 bases at V and 2 bases at J, with 16 bases in the middle. Germline V gene sequence: CDR1 SGHAT, CDR2 FQNNGV.

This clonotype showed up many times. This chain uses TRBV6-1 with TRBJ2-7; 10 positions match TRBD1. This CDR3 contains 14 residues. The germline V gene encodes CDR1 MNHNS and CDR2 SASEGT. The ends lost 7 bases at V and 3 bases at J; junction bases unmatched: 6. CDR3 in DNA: TGTGCCAGCAACAGACAGGGGGCCGACTACGAGCAGTACTTC. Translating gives CASNRQGADYEQYF.

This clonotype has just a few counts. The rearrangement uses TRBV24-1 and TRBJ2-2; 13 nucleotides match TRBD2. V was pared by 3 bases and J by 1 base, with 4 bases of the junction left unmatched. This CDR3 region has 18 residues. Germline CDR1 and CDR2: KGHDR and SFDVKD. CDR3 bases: TGTGCCACCAGTGATGTGACTAGCGGGGGGCTGAACACCGGGGAGCTGTTTTTT. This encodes CATSDVTSGGLNTGELFF.

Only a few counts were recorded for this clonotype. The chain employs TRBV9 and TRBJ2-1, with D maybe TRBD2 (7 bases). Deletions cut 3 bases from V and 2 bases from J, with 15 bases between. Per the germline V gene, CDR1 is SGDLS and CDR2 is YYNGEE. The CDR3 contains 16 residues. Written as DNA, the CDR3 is TGTGCCAGCAGCGGGGGGGCGGGGGCCACCTACAATGAGCAGTTCTTC. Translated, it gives CASSGGAGATYNEQFF.

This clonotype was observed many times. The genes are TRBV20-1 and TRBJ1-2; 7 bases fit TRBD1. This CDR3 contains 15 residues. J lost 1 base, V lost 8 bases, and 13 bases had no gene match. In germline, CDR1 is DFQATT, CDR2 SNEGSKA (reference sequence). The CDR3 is CSSPGQLGYNYGYTF. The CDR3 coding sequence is TGCAGTTCCCCGGGACAGCTGGGTTATAACTATGGCTACACCTTC.

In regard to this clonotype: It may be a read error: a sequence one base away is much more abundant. The CDR3, as DNA: TGTGCCAGCAGGTTCCGGGGCGAGCAGTTCTTC. Amino acids: CASRFRGEQFF. The chain couples TRBV6-2 or TRBV6-3 to TRBJ2-1, with D possibly called TRBD1 or TRBD2 (5 bases each). The CDR3 is made up of 11 amino acids. The germline gives CDR1 MNHEY, CDR2 SVGEGT. With 6 bases removed from V and 10 bases from J, the gap between germline ends came to 10 bases.

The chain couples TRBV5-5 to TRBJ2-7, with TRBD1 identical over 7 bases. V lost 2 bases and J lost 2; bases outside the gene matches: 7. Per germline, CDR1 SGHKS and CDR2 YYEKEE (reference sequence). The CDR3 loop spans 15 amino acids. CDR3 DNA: TGTGCCAGCAGCTTCCGGGACAGCAGTACCTACGAGCAGTACTTC. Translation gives CASSFRDSSTYEQYF.